The subject of this entry is one T cell receptor beta chain. The data were obtained in a study of monozygotic twins with inflammatory bowel disease. No DNA is given; TCRdb re-called the 5' RACE reads and lists each CDR3 protein once. In all, the sample yields 350,000 to 500,000 distinct CDR3 sequences. The CDR3 has 15 amino acids. Germline V gives CDR1 KGHSH, CDR2 LQKENI. The origin of this receptor is a human donor with ulcerative colitis or Crohn's disease, or a healthy co-twin of an affected twin (not recorded which). Sequencing was performed on blood. This chain connects TRBV18 to TRBJ2-7. The CDR3 here is CASSPLTTHSYEQYF.